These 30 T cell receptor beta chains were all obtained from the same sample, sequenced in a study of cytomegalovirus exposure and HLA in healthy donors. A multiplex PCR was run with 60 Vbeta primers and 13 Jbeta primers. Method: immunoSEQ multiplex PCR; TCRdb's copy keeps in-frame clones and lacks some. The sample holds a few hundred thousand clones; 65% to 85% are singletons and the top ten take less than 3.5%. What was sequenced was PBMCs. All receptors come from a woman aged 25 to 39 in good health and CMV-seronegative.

The CDR3 coding sequence is TGTGCCAGCAGCGTAGTACCCGTAGCGGGGGGTTACAATGAGCAGTTCTTC. Translating gives CASSVVPVAGGYNEQFF. The V call is TRBV9, the J call TRBJ2-1; 10 bases map to TRBD2. Germline values: CDR1 SGDLS, CDR2 YYNGEE. This CDR3 spans 17 amino acids. V was clipped by 0 bases and J by 4 bases; unmatched bases: 7.

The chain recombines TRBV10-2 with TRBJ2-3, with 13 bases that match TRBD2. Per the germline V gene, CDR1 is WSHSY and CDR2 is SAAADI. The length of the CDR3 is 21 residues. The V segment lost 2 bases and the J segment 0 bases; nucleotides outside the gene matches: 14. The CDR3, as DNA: TGCGCCAGCAGTGAGCCCACGCGGGGACTAGCGGGGACCTTAAGCACAGATACGCAGTATTTT. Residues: CASSEPTRGLAGTLSTDTQYF.

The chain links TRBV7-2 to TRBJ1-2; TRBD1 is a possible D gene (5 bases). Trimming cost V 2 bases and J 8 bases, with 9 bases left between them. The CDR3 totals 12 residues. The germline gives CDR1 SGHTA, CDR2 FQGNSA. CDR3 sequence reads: CASSLQGRGYTF. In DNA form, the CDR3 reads TGTGCCAGCAGCTTACAGGGTCGCGGCTACACCTTC.

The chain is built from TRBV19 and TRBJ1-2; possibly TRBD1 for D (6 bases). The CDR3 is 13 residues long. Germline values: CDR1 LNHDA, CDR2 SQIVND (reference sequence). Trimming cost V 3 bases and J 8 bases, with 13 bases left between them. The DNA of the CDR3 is TGTGCCAGTAGTATCGGGGCAGGGGTCGGCTACACCTTC. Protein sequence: CASSIGAGVGYTF.

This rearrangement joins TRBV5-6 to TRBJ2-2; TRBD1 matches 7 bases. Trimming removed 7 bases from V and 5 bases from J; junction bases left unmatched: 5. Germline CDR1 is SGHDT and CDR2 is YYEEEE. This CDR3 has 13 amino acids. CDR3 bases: TGTGCCAGCTCATTACAGGGGACCGGGGAGCTGTTTTTT. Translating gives CASSLQGTGELFF.

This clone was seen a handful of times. The CDR3 is CASSDEAFRSQYF. DNA of the CDR3: TGTGCCAGCAGTGACGAAGCGTTCCGATCGCAGTATTTT. The chain uses TRBV6-4 and TRBJ2-3; D remains unclear. Germline values: CDR1 MRHNA, CDR2 SNTAGT. The CDR3 runs to 13 residues. The V end was cut by 2 bases, the J end by 10 bases, with 13 bases between.

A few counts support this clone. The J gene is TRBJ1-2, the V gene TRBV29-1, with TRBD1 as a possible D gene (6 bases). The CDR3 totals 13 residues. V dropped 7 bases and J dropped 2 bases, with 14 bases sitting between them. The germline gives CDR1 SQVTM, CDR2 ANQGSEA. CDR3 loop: CSASKQGNYGYTF. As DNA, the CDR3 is TGCAGCGCAAGCAAACAGGGAAACTATGGCTACACCTTC.

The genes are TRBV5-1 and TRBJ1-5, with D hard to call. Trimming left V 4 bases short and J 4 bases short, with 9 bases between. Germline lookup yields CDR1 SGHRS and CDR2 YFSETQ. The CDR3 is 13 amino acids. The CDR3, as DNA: TGCGCCAGCAGCCAAGACATTAATCAGCCCCAGCATTTT. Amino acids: CASSQDINQPQHF. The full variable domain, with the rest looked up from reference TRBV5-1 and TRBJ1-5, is KAGVTQTPRYLIKTRGQQVTLSCSPISGHRSVSWYQQTPGQGLQFLFEYFSETQRNKGNFPGRFSGRQFSNSRSEMNVSTLELGDSALYLCASSQDINQPQHFGDGTRLSIL.

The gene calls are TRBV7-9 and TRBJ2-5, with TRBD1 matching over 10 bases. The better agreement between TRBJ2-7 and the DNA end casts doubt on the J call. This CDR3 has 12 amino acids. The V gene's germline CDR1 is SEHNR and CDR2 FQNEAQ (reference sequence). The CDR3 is CASSRDRGEQYF. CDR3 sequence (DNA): TGTGCCAGCAGCCGGGACAGGGGCGAGCAGTACTTC.

CDR3 protein: CASSYSGGPYNEQFF. The CDR3 coding sequence is TGTGCCAGCAGTTATTCGGGGGGGCCTTACAATGAGCAGTTCTTC. The V call is TRBV6-5, the J call TRBJ2-1; 8 bases are a match to TRBD2. The trim removed 3 bases at V and 4 bases at J, leaving 5 bases unmatched. Germline CDR1 reads MNHEY; CDR2 reads SVGAGI. This CDR3 comprises 15 residues.

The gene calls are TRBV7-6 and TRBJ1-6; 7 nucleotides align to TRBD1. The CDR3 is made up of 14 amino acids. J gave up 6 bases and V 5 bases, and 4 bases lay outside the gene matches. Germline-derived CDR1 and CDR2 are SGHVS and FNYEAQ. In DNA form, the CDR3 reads TGTGCCAGCAGCCAGGGACAGTTTAATTCACCCCTCCACTTT. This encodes CASSQGQFNSPLHF.

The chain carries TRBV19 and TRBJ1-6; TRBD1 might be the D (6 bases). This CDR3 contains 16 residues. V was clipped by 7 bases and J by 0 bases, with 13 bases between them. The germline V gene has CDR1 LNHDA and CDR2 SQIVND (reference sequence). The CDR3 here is CASTFGGNSYNSPLHF. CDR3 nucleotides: TGTGCCAGTACGTTTGGGGGCAACTCCTATAATTCACCCCTCCACTTT.

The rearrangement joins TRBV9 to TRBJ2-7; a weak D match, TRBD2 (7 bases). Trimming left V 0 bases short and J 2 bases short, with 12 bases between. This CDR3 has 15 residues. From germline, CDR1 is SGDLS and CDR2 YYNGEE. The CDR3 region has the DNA TGTGCCAGCAGCGTAGGTGCGGGGGCACCCTACGAGCAGTACTTC. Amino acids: CASSVGAGAPYEQYF.

This chain's CDR3 is CASSYRRVAYNEQFF. The CDR3 nucleotides read TGTGCCAGCAGTTACCGCAGGGTAGCCTACAATGAGCAGTTCTTC. V gene TRBV6-5 combines with J gene TRBJ2-1; D possibly corresponds to TRBD1 (5 bases). Trimming took off 2 bases at V and 2 bases at J, with 10 bases between the two ends. CDR1 is MNHEY and CDR2 is SVGAGI in the germline V gene. This CDR3 has 15 residues.

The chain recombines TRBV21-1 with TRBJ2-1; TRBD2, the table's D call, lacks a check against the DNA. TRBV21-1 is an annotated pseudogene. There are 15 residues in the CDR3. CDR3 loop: CASYVGTSGNDEQFF. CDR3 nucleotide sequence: TGTGCCAGCTACGTCGGGACTAGCGGGAATGATGAGCAGTTCTTC.

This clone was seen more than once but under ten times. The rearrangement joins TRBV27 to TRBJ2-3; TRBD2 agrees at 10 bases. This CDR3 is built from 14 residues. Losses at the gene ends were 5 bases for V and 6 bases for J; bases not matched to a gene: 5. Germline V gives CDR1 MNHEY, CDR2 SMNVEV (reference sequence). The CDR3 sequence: CASSPRLAGDTQYF. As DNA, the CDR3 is TGTGCCAGCAGTCCCCGACTAGCGGGCGATACGCAGTATTTT.

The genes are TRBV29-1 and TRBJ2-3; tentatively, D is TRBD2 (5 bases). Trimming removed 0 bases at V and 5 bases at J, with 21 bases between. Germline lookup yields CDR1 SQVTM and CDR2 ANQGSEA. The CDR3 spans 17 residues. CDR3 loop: CSVEDLGPAAVRDTQYF. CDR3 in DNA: TGCAGCGTTGAAGATCTTGGGCCAGCGGCAGTGCGAGATACGCAGTATTTT.

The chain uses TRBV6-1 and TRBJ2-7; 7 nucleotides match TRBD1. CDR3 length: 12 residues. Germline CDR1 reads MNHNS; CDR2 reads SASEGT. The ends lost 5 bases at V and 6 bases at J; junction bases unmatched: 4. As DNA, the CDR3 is TGTGCCAGCAGTCACAGGGGTCGCGAGCAGTACTTC. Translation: CASSHRGREQYF.

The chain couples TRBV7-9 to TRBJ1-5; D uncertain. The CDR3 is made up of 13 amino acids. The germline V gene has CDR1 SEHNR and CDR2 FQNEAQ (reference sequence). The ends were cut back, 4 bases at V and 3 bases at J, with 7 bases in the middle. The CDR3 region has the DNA TGTGCCAGCAGCTCACAGCACAATCAGCCCCAGCATTTT. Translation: CASSSQHNQPQHF.

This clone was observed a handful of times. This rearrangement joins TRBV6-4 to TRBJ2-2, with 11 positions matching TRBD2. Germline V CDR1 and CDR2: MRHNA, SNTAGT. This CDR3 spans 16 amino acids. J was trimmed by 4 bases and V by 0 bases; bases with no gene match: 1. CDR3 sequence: CASSDSSGRVTGELFF. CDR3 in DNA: TGTGCCAGCAGTGACTCTAGCGGGAGGGTCACCGGGGAGCTGTTTTTT.

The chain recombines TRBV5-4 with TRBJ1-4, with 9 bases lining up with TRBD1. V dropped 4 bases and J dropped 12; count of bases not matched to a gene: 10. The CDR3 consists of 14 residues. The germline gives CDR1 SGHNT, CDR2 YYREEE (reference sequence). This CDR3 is CASSRTGTGKELFF. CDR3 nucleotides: TGTGCCAGCAGCCGCACCGGGACAGGGAAGGAACTGTTTTTT.

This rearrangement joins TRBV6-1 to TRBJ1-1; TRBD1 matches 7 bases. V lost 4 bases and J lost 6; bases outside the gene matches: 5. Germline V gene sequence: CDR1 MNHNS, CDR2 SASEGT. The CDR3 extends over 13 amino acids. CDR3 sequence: CASSVDRAAEAFF. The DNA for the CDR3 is TGTGCCAGCAGTGTAGACAGGGCGGCTGAAGCTTTCTTT.

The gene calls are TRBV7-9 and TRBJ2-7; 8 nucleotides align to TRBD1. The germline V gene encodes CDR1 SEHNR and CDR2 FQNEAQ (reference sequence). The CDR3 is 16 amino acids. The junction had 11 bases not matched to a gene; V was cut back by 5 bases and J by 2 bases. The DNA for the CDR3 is TGTGCCAGCAGCGACAATACCAAGACAGGGGCCTACGAGCAGTACTTC. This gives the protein CASSDNTKTGAYEQYF.

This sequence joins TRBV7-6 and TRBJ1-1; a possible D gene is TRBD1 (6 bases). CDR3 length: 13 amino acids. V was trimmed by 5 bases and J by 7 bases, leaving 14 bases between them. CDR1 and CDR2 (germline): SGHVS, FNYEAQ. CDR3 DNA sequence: TGTGCCAGCAGCCTACAGGGTAGCTGTGAAGCTTTCTTT. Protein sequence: CASSLQGSCEAFF.

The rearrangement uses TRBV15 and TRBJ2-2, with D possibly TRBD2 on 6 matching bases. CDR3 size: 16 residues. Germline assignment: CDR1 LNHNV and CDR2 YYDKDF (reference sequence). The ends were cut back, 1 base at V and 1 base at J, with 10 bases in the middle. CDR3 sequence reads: CATSRAEGWNTGELFF. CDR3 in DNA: TGTGCCACCAGCAGAGCGGAGGGTTGGAACACCGGGGAGCTGTTTTTT.

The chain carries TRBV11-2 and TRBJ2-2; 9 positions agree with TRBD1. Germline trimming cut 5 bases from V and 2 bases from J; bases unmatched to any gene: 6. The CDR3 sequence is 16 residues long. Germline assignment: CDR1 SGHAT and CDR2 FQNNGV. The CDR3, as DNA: TGTGCCAGCAGCAACGACAGGGGGGCCAACACCGGGGAGCTGTTTTTT. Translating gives CASSNDRGANTGELFF.

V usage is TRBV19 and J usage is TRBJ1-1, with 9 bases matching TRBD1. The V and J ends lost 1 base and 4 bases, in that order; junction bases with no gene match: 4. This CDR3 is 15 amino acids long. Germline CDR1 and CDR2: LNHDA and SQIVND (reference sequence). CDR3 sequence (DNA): TGTGCCAGTAGTATAGGGGACAGGGTGAGCACTGAAGCTTTCTTT. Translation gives CASSIGDRVSTEAFF.

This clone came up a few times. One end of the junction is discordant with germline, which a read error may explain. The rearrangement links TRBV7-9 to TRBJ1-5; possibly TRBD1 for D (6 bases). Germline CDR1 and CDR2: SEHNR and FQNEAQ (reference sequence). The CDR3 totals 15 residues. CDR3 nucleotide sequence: TGTTCCAGCAGCTTAGGGGGGGGGCCTGGGCAGCCCCAGCATTTT. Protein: CSSSLGGGPGQPQHF.

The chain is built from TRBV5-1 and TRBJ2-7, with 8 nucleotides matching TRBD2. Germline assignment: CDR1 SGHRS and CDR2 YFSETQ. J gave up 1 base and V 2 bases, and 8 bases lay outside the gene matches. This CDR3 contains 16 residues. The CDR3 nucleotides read TGCGCCAGCAGCTTTAGTAGCGGGACCCAATCCTACGAGCAGTACTTC. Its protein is CASSFSSGTQSYEQYF. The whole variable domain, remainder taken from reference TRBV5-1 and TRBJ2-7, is KAGVTQTPRYLIKTRGQQVTLSCSPISGHRSVSWYQQTPGQGLQFLFEYFSETQRNKGNFPGRFSGRQFSNSRSEMNVSTLELGDSALYLCASSFSSGTQSYEQYFGPGTRLTVT.

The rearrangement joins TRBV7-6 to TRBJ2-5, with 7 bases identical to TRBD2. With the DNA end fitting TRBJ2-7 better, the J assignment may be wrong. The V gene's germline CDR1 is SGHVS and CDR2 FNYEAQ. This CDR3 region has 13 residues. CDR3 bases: TGTGCCAGCAGCTTAAGCGGGACGGCCGAGCAGTACTTC. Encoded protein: CASSLSGTAEQYF.